This T cell receptor (beta chain) derives from a study of CD8 T cells in ankylosing spondylitis (dated by TCRdb to about 2017). About the investigation overall: The study set out to find disease-linked TCR variants by profiling T cell receptor beta repertoires in ankylosing spondylitis patients and healthy donors. The full study cohort was made up of about 25 ankylosing spondylitis patients and roughly 100 healthy donors. Peripheral blood was sampled, and synovial fluid was additionally collected from ankylosing spondylitis patients. Broad study findings and their caveats: The disease-linked clones were reported as significantly enriched in matched synovial fluid samples from ankylosing spondylitis patients. The disease-linked clones had a CD8+ phenotype and were found at relatively low frequencies in peripheral blood. Some motif variants were previously reported in synovial fluid and blood of reactive arthritis patients, suggesting common disease-initiation mechanisms. A TCR beta motif made up of eight highly homologous amino acid variants appeared to be characteristic of blood from ankylosing spondylitis patients.

The CDR3 sequence holds 15 residues, the cysteine and phenylalanine included. Just CDR3 DNA is preserved here, 45 bases in frame from base 1. CDR1 SGDLS and CDR2 YYNGEE were looked up in the germline V gene. V lost 4 bases and J lost 3 bases, and the count of bases not matched to a germline gene is 7. This clonotype was observed a few times. Its specific antigen is unknown. Base qualities are not provided; no much larger clone lies one nucleotide away. The instrument was an Illumina HiSeq 2500. TCR beta libraries were prepared by quantitative 5'-RACE with molecular barcodes. Regarding the original processing steps: A new computational method, built on a probabilistic model of VDJ rearrangement, was used to identify disease-linked TCR variants. Using fastp at Q25 and MiXCR, TCRdb reprocessed the public reads and kept productive beta chains. Rows with one shared CDR3 protein collapse into an entry with the most common genes and DNA. Here the V and J calls rest on TCRdb's processing, not on the authors' analysis. This sample is represented by tens of thousands of distinct CDR3 sequences; less than 4% of them were singletons. The leading ten clones occupy around 2.8% of the sample.

The TCR was taken from a male donor with ankylosing spondylitis or in good health (not recorded which). The sequenced sample was blood, either unsorted or a sorted T cell fraction (not recorded which). The V gene is TRBV9 and the J gene is TRBJ2-5, and TRBD2 matches 9 of the central bases. The CDR3 region: CASSPRIAGEETQYF. In nucleotide form, the sequence is TGTGCCAGCAGCCCCCGCATAGCGGGAGAAGAGACCCAGTACTTC. Reference TRBV9 and TRBJ2-5 proteins supply the regions before and after the CDR3; the full variable domain is: DSGVTQTPKHLITATGQRVTLRCSPRSGDLSVYWYQQSLDQGLQFLIQYYNGEERAKGNILERFSAQQFPDLHSELNLSSLELGDSALYFCASSPRIAGEETQYFGPGTRLLVL.